This T cell receptor (beta chain) was observed in a study of blood T cell repertoires in COVID-19. The wider study: PBMCs, B-cell-depleted T cells, or T cells were the source of the cDNA or gDNA that made up the material.

V dropped 6 bases and J dropped 4; count of bases not matched to a gene: 4. The CDR3 consists of 14 residues. Germline-derived CDR1 and CDR2 are SGHAT and FQNNGV. Methods used by the authors: Reference gene primers were amplified, and this amplification served to estimate nucleated cell counts. Method: immunoSEQ multiplex PCR; TCRdb's copy keeps in-frame clones and lacks some. D and trimming come from the DNA, and the V and J calls and clone size come from that table. The table lists tens of thousands of clones, about 86% of them singletons. The sequence came from a man between 40 and 49 years old with acute or convalescent COVID-19. The sequenced sample consisted of peripheral blood. The chain is built from TRBV11-2 and TRBJ2-7, with TRBD1 identical over 12 bases. The CDR3 DNA reads TGTGCCAGCAGGGGGACAGGGGGCGGGTACGAGCAGTACTTC. Amino acids: CASRGTGGGYEQYF.